This record concerns one T cell receptor beta chain sequence. This CDR3 spans 16 amino acids. J was trimmed by 0 bases and V by 4 bases; bases with no gene match: 8. Per the germline V gene, CDR1 is SGHNT and CDR2 is YYREEE (reference sequence). Regarding time point: cycle 4 day 1 (C4D1), after about 6 weeks of nivolumab. All patients relapsed after autologous stem cell transplantation, and brentuximab vedotin exposure varied. Best overall response was complete response, partial response or progressive disease in these relapsed/refractory classical Hodgkin lymphoma patients. The sample originates from a study of PD-1 blockade in classical Hodgkin lymphoma. Sequenced by immunoSEQ multiplex PCR; TCRdb stores in-frame clones only, minus some. The sample has 110,000 or so clones; approximately 89% are singletons.

The V call is TRBV5-4, the J call TRBJ2-3, with TRBD2 matching 7 bases. The receptor was derived from a human donor with classical Hodgkin lymphoma. The sample consisted of peripheral blood mononuclear cells (PBMCs), taken before the fourth cycle of nivolumab. CDR3: CASSRPRDYSTDTQYF. In DNA form, the CDR3 reads TGTGCCAGCAGCCGCCCCCGGGACTATAGCACAGATACGCAGTATTTT.